Below, one T cell receptor beta chain is given with its context. Its cognate antigen is unknown. The sample comes from a study of blood T cells in healthy people across ages. Study-wide findings and caveats: Naive T cell percentage strongly correlated with TCR beta diversity.

Donor samples were obtained from healthy Caucasian individuals from Russia, aged about 6 to 100. Isolated per sample were at least 6 million PBMCs. The length of the CDR3 is 13 residues. Germline V gives CDR1 SEHNR, CDR2 FQNEAQ (reference sequence). Using a J-beta primer mix together with a sample-barcoded 5' primer, a second PCR was run for roughly 7 to 12 cycles. TCRdb analysed the 5' RACE reads with MiXCR anew, one entry per CDR3 protein. The data contain roughly 900,000 distinct CDR3 sequences, roughly 52% of them seen just once; the ten biggest clones take up roughly 13%. The rearrangement links TRBV7-9 to TRBJ2-4, with D unresolved. Near its end, the DNA agrees better with TRBJ2-7, so the J call may be wrong. This TCR was recovered from a man aged 25-45 years in good health. Source material: blood. CDR3 residues: CASSPQPLDEQYF. The DNA of the CDR3 is TGTGCCAGCAGCCCCCAACCTTTGGACGAGCAGTACTTC.